This T cell receptor (beta chain) was sequenced for a study of blood T cell repertoires in COVID-19. Trimming cost V 5 bases and J 7 bases, with 15 bases left between them. The CDR3 is 15 amino acids. Germline V gene data show CDR1 as MDHEN and CDR2 as SYDVKM. Clones were sequenced by immunoSEQ multiplex PCR, and TCRdb holds only the in-frame ones, with some missing. The table has 250,000 to 300,000 clones, around nine tenths seen once. Shortly before study entry, within 2 weeks, exposed participants had met a COVID-19 case. The specimen sequenced was PBMCs or T cells enriched from blood (not recorded which). This rearrangement joins TRBV28 to TRBJ1-6, with D possibly matching TRBD1 (6 bases). This TCR was sampled from a woman aged 50 to 60 who had been exposed to COVID-19. The CDR3 sequence is CASSPQGTRNSPLHF. DNA of the CDR3: TGTGCCAGCAGTCCTCAGGGGACAAGAAATTCACCCCTCCACTTT.